The 19 T cell receptor beta chains in this list originate from one sample, sequenced in a study of cytomegalovirus exposure and HLA in healthy donors. Method: immunoSEQ multiplex PCR; TCRdb's copy keeps in-frame clones and lacks some. This sample has around 250,000 clones, with 80% to 95% found just once. The sequenced material came from PBMCs. The receptors were sampled from a woman aged 25 to 45 in good health and CMV-seronegative.

This chain connects TRBV9 to TRBJ2-1; TRBD2 agrees at 10 bases. The V and J ends lost 3 bases and 2 bases, in that order; junction bases with no gene match: 5. Looked up from germline, CDR1 is SGDLS and CDR2 is YYNGEE. This CDR3 is 16 amino acids long. CDR3 nucleotides: TGTGCCAGCAGCGCCCCACTAGCGGGGACCTACAATGAGCAGTTCTTC. The encoded protein is CASSAPLAGTYNEQFF.

This clone was seen a single time. The same CDR3 arises from other DNA sequences in this sample as well. The V gene is TRBV10-2, the J gene TRBJ1-5; 8 nucleotides match TRBD1. The trim removed 3 bases at V and 6 bases at J, leaving 1 base unmatched. This CDR3 has 13 residues. Per germline, CDR1 WSHSY and CDR2 SAAADI. As DNA, the CDR3 is TGCGCCAGCAGTGAACAGGGGGGTCAGCCCCAGCATTTT. Translation gives CASSEQGGQPQHF.

Regarding this clone: This CDR3 is also generated by other DNA sequences in the sample. The chain joins TRBV19 to TRBJ2-7; 9 bases match TRBD2. Losses at the gene ends were 3 bases for V and 6 bases for J; bases not matched to a gene: 6. This CDR3 is 14 amino acids long. Germline CDR1 LNHDA, CDR2 SQIVND (reference sequence). The CDR3 region has the DNA TGTGCCAGTAGTATTGGAGCGGGAGGAGGCGAGCAGTACTTC. This sequence encodes CASSIGAGGGEQYF.

The rearrangement uses TRBV5-8 and TRBJ1-5, with 8 bases aligning to TRBD1. V lost 3 bases to trimming and J lost 0 bases; unmatched junction nucleotides: 5. The germline V gene has CDR1 SGHTS and CDR2 YDEGEE. This CDR3 is 16 amino acids long. The CDR3 sequence is CASSSWTGNSNQPQHF. The CDR3 region has the DNA TGTGCCAGCAGCTCATGGACAGGGAATAGCAATCAGCCCCAGCATTTT.

This rearrangement joins TRBV13 to TRBJ2-1; D ambiguous. This CDR3 is 14 amino acids long. Trimming took 3 bases from V and 7 from J, leaving 13 bases between them. Germline CDR1 PRHDT, CDR2 FYEKMQ (reference sequence). CDR3 sequence: CASSLVSPANEQFF. The DNA of the CDR3 is TGTGCCAGCAGCTTGGTTAGCCCAGCGAATGAGCAGTTCTTC.

In nucleotides, the CDR3 is TGTGCCAGCAGCCCAGAGCCGCCTAGCGGATTATACAATGAGCAGTTCTTC. It encodes CASSPEPPSGLYNEQFF. This rearrangement joins TRBV11-2 to TRBJ2-1, with TRBD2 matching 7 bases. The germline V gene encodes CDR1 SGHAT and CDR2 FQNNGV. The CDR3 runs 17 residues. Trimming cost V 5 bases and J 4 bases; bases outside gene matches: 14.

The chain recombines TRBV25-1 with TRBJ2-2; 7 positions match TRBD1. This CDR3 is 13 amino acids long. Germline CDR1 MGHDK, CDR2 SYGVNS. V trimming: 8 bases; J trimming: 4 bases; junction bases outside the gene matches: 4. The CDR3 DNA sequence: TGTGCCAGCTCCGGGACAGCCACCGGGGAGCTGTTTTTT. Protein: CASSGTATGELFF.

The chain joins TRBV9 to TRBJ1-3; no clear D gene. V dropped 1 base and J dropped 4 bases, with 6 bases sitting between them. The CDR3 has 13 amino acids. The germline CDR1 and CDR2 sequences are SGDLS and YYNGEE. The CDR3 sequence: CASSVHNGNTIYF. The CDR3 nucleotides read TGTGCCAGCAGCGTACACAACGGAAACACCATATATTTT.

The chain uses TRBV29-1 and TRBJ2-7, with D unresolved. The CDR3 spans 12 residues. V lost 4 bases, J lost 2 bases, and 9 bases lay in between. Germline values: CDR1 SQVTM, CDR2 ANQGSEA. CDR3 nucleotides: TGCAGCGTTGTATATAGAGCCTACGAGCAGTACTTC. The encoded protein is CSVVYRAYEQYF.

Turning to this clone: Other DNA sequences in this sample translate to the same CDR3. V gene TRBV11-3 combines with J gene TRBJ2-2; TRBD2 matches at 7 bases. V was pared by 3 bases and J by 5 bases, with 0 bases of the junction left unmatched. CDR1 SGHNT and CDR2 YENEEA come from the germline V gene. The CDR3 consists of 13 residues. For the CDR3, the DNA is TGTGCCAGCAGCTTGGGGGGGACCGGGGAGCTGTTTTTT. Amino acid sequence: CASSLGGTGELFF.

The chain is built from TRBV6-5 and TRBJ2-7; D is tentatively TRBD1 or TRBD2 (5 bases each). The length of the CDR3 is 15 residues. CDR1 is MNHEY and CDR2 is SVGAGI in the germline V gene. Between the trimmed V and J ends, which lost 6 bases and 4 bases, there was a span of 19 bases. CDR3: CASRHSSGTHYEQYF. The CDR3 nucleotides read TGTGCCAGCAGACACTCATCAGGGACCCATTACGAGCAGTACTTC.

J is TRBJ2-7 and V is TRBV2; D may be TRBD2 (6 bases). The CDR3 sequence is 13 residues long. The V gene lost 8 bases and the J gene lost 0 bases, with 11 bases spanning the gap. The germline V gene has CDR1 SNHLY and CDR2 FYNNEI. The CDR3 is CASGGWSSYEQYF. CDR3 nucleotide sequence: TGTGCCAGCGGGGGGTGGAGCTCCTACGAGCAGTACTTC.

This clone was detected only a few times. The J gene is TRBJ1-2, the V gene TRBV6-6; D uncertain. The CDR3 consists of 12 residues. Germline V gene sequence: CDR1 MNHNY, CDR2 SVGAGI (reference sequence). V dropped 2 bases and J dropped 8 bases, with 9 bases sitting between them. The CDR3 region has the DNA TGTGCCAGCAGTTACGGACGGAGCGGCTACACCTTC. It encodes CASSYGRSGYTF.

This chain uses TRBV5-6 with TRBJ2-5, with D maybe TRBD1 (6 bases). This CDR3 comprises 17 residues. Germline assignment: CDR1 SGHDT and CDR2 YYEEEE. The V gene lost 4 bases and the J gene lost 5 bases, with 24 bases spanning the gap. The CDR3 bases are TGTGCCAGCAGCGGCGCGGACAGATGGGGGCACAGGGAGACCCAGTACTTC. It is translated as CASSGADRWGHRETQYF.

The table lists this clone with a count of one. The chain carries TRBV6-5 and TRBJ2-7; weak D call: TRBD1 (6 bases). Germline V lookup: CDR1 MNHEY, CDR2 SVGAGI. The CDR3 is 16 amino acids. V lost 2 bases and J 3 bases, leaving 17 bases between the germline ends. CDR3 coding DNA: TGTGCCAGCAGTTACAACAGGGTCCTAACCCGCTACGAGCAGTACTTC. Protein sequence: CASSYNRVLTRYEQYF.

V and J are TRBV11-2 and TRBJ2-7, with 11 bases fitting TRBD2. The junction had 6 bases not matched to a gene; V was cut back by 3 bases and J by 2 bases. The germline CDR1 and CDR2 sequences are SGHAT and FQNNGV. The CDR3 runs to 16 residues. The DNA of the CDR3 is TGTGCCAGCAGCTTTGCGGTAGCGGGAGGGCCCTACGAGCAGTACTTC. It translates to CASSFAVAGGPYEQYF.

This chain joins TRBV4-1 and TRBJ1-3; D might be TRBD1 (5 bases). The V end was cut by 2 bases, the J end by 4 bases, with 12 bases between. This CDR3 spans 15 amino acids. The germline gives CDR1 MGHRA, CDR2 YSYEKL. This CDR3 is CASSQQGVGGNTIYF. DNA for the CDR3: TGCGCCAGCAGCCAACAAGGGGTCGGAGGAAACACCATATATTTT.

The chain combines TRBV21-1 with TRBJ2-7; the DNA was not compared with TRBD2, the D call given in the table. TRBV21-1 is tagged as a pseudogene. The CDR3 contains 11 residues. In nucleotides, the CDR3 is TGTGCCAGCAGCAATTCGTGCGAGCAGTACTTC. Amino acid sequence: CASSNSCEQYF.

The chain couples TRBV5-1 to TRBJ2-1; 9 bases are a match to TRBD1. CDR1 is SGHRS and CDR2 is YFSETQ in the germline V gene. Germline trimming cut 9 bases from V and 4 bases from J; bases unmatched to any gene: 8. The CDR3 contains 14 residues. CDR3 loop: CATRGTGIYNEQFF. CDR3 nucleotide sequence: TGCGCCACCAGGGGGACAGGGATTTACAATGAGCAGTTCTTC.